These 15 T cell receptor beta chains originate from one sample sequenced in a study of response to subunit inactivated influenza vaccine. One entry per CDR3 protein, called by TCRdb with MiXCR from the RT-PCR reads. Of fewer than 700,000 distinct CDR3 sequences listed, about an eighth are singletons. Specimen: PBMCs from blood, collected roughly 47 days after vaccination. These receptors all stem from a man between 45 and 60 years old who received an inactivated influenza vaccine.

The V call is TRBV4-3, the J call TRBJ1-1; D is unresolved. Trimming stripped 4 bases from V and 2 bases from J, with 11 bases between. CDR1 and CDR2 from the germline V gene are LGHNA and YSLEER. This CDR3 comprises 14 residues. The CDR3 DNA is TGCGCCAGCAGCCCGACCTACTATAACACTGAAGCTTTCTTT. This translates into CASSPTYYNTEAFF.

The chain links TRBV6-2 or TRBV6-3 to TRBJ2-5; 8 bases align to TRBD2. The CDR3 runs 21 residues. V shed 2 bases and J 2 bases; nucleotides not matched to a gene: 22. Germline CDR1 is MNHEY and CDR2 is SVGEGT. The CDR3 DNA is TGTGCCAGCAGTTACCCGTCACTGAGGGAGGGGACTAGGACCCTACAAGAGACCCAGTACTTC. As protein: CASSYPSLREGTRTLQETQYF.

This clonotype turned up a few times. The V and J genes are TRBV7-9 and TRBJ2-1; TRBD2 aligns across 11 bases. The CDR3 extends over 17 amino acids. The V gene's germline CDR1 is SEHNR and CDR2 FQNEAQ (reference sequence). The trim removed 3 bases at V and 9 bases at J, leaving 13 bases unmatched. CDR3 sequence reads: CASSFPAGTSGGGEQFF. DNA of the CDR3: TGTGCCAGCAGCTTCCCTGCCGGGACTAGCGGCGGCGGTGAGCAGTTCTTC.

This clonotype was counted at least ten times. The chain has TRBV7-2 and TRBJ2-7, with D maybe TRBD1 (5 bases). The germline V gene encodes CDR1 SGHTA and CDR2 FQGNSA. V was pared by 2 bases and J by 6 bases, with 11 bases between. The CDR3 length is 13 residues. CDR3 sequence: CASSLQGFREQYF. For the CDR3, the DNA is TGTGCCAGCAGCTTACAGGGTTTCCGCGAGCAGTACTTC.

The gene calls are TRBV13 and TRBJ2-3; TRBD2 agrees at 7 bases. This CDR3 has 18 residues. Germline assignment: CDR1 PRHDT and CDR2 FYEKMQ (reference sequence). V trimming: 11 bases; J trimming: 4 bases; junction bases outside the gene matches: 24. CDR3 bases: TGTGCCTTCAGCTTAGGGCGGGGTCGCGGGAGTTTGGCAGATACGCAGTATTTT. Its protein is CAFSLGRGRGSLADTQYF.

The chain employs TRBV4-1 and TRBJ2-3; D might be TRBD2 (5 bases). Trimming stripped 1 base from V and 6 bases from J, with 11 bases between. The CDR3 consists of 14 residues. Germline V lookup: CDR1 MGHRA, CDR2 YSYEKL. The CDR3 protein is CASSQGTVGDTQYF. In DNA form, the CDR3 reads TGCGCCAGCAGCCAAGGGACTGTGGGCGATACGCAGTATTTT.

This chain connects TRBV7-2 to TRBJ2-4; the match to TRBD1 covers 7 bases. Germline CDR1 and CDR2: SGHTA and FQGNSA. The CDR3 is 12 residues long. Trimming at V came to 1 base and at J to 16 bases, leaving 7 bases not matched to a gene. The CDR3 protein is CASSLVDRTLYF. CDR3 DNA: TGTGCCAGCAGCTTAGTGGACAGGACCCTCTACTTC. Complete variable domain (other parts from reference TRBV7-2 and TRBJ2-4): GAGVSQSPSNKVTEKGKDVELRCDPISGHTALYWYRQSLGQGLEFLIYFQGNSAPDKSGLPSDRFSAERTGGSVSTLTIQRTQQEDSAVYLCASSLVDRTLYFGAGTRLSVL.

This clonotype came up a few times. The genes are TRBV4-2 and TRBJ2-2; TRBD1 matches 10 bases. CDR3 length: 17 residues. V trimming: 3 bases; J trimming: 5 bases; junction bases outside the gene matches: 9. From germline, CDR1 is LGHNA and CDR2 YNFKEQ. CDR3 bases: TGTGCCAGCAGCCAGACCCGACAGGGGGCACGGACCGGGGAGCTGTTTTTT. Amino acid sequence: CASSQTRQGARTGELFF.

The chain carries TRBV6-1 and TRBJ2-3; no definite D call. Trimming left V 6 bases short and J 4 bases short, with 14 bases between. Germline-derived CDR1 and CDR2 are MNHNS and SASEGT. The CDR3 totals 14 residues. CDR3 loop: CASRDRVSADTQYF. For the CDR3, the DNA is TGTGCCAGCAGGGACCGGGTGAGCGCAGATACGCAGTATTTT.

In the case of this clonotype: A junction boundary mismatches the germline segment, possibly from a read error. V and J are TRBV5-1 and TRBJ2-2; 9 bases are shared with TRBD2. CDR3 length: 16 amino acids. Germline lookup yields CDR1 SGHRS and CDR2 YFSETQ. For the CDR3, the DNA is TGCGCCAGCAGCTTGGTTCTAGCGGGGAACACCGGGGAGCTGGTTTTT. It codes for CASSLVLAGNTGELVF. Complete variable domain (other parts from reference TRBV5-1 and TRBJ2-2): KAGVTQTPRYLIKTRGQQVTLSCSPISGHRSVSWYQQTPGQGLQFLFEYFSETQRNKGNFPGRFSGRQFSNSRSEMNVSTLELGDSALYLCASSLVLAGNTGELVFGEGSRLTVL.

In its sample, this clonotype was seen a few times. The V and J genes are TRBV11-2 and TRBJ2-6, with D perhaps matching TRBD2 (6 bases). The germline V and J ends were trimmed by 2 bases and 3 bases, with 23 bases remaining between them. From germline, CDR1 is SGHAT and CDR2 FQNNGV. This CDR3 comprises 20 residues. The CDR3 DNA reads TGTGCCAGCAGCTTACCCCTTGGGGGGATCTTAACGAGTGGGGCCAACGTCCTGACTTTC. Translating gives CASSLPLGGILTSGANVLTF.

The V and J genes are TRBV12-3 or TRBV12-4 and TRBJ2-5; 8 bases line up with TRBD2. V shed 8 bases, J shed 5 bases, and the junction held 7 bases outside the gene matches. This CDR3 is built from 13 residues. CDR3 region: CASRRGGFETQYF. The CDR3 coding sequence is TGTGCCAGCCGTCGGGGGGGGTTCGAGACCCAGTACTTC.

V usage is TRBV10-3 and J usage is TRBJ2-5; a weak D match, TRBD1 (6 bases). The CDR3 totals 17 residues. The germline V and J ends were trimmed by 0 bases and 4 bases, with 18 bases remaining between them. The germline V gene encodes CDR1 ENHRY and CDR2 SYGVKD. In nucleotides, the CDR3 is TGTGCCATCAGTGAGTCGACAGGTAGACAGCGAGGAGAGACCCAGTACTTC. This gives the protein CAISESTGRQRGETQYF.

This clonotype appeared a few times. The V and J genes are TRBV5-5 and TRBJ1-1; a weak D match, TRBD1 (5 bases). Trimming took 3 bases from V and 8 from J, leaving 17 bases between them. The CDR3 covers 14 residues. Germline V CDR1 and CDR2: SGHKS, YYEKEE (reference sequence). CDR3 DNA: TGTGCCAGCAGCTCGCGCCCGTGGGACCCGGAAGCTTTCTTT. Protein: CASSSRPWDPEAFF.

The CDR3 spells CASSQDFGRAFF. The CDR3 DNA sequence: TGTGCCAGCAGCCAAGACTTCGGGCGGGCTTTCTTT. J is TRBJ1-1 and V is TRBV12-3 or TRBV12-4; no reliable D call. This CDR3 is built from 12 residues. Between the trimmed V and J ends, which lost 6 bases and 11 bases, there was a span of 16 bases.